What follows are 28 T cell receptor beta chains derived from one specimen sequenced in a study of blood T cell repertoires in COVID-19. TCRdb keeps only in-frame clones here, not all; method: immunoSEQ multiplex PCR. The sample lists hundreds of thousands of clones; approximately 86% were seen once. The specimen sequenced was peripheral blood. Receptors originate from a man aged 40-49 years with acute or convalescent COVID-19.

The CDR3 loop reads CASSKGGQDSGNTIYF. CDR3 nucleotides: TGTGCCAGCAGCAAAGGGGGACAGGACTCTGGAAACACCATATATTTT. The rearrangement joins TRBV21-1 to TRBJ1-3; the listed D gene, TRBD1, was not tested against the DNA. TRBV21-1 is designated a pseudogene. The CDR3 length is 16 residues.

This clone was picked up a small number of times. The same CDR3 is also encoded by other DNA sequences in this sample. The CDR3: CASSQDRGNQPQHF. For the CDR3, the DNA is TGCGCCAGCAGCCAAGACAGGGGCAATCAGCCCCAGCATTTT. The genes are TRBV4-1 and TRBJ1-5; D is possibly TRBD1 (5 bases). Trimming removed 0 bases at V and 2 bases at J, with 5 bases between. Germline V gives CDR1 MGHRA, CDR2 YSYEKL. The CDR3 totals 14 residues.

This clone was observed a single time. The V gene is TRBV3-1 (or the pseudogene TRBV3-2), the J gene TRBJ1-1, with TRBD1 matching over 7 bases. This CDR3 region has 15 residues. Per the germline V gene, CDR1 is LGHDT and CDR2 is YNNKEL (reference sequence). The V and J ends lost 2 bases and 4 bases, in that order; junction bases with no gene match: 7. CDR3: CASSQRRDRGTEAFF. The DNA of the CDR3 is TGTGCCAGCAGCCAAAGAAGGGACAGAGGCACTGAAGCTTTCTTT.

This chain uses TRBV19 with TRBJ1-2; D might be TRBD1 (5 bases). This CDR3 comprises 12 residues. Germline CDR1 LNHDA, CDR2 SQIVND (reference sequence). Trimming left V 3 bases short and J 7 bases short, with 9 bases between. In DNA form, the CDR3 reads TGTGCCAGTAGTATGCGACAGAGTGGCTACACCTTC. Amino acids: CASSMRQSGYTF.

The rearrangement links TRBV19 to TRBJ2-1; D gene uncertain. V was pared by 7 bases and J by 0 bases, with 13 bases between. CDR1 is LNHDA and CDR2 is SQIVND in the germline V gene (reference sequence). This CDR3 comprises 15 residues. In DNA form, the CDR3 reads TGTGCCAGTACGAAGGCCTCTAGCTCCTACAATGAGCAGTTCTTC. Translating it yields CASTKASSSYNEQFF.

The CDR3 loop is CSVGPGGSSYEQYF. CDR3 sequence (DNA): TGCAGCGTTGGGCCAGGGGGAAGCTCCTACGAGCAGTACTTC. The V call is TRBV29-1, the J call TRBJ2-7, with 7 bases matching TRBD1. Germline assignment: CDR1 SQVTM and CDR2 ANQGSEA. CDR3 size: 14 residues. The V segment lost 4 bases and the J segment 0 bases; nucleotides outside the gene matches: 6.

This chain uses TRBV3-1 (or the pseudogene TRBV3-2) with TRBJ2-7; no reliable D call. Germline V gene lookup returns CDR1 LGHDT and CDR2 YNNKEL (reference sequence). Trimming left V 2 bases short and J 6 bases short, with 11 bases between. CDR3 length equals 13 residues. CDR3 residues: CASSQSQPGEQYF. In DNA, the CDR3 is TGTGCCAGCAGCCAAAGTCAGCCAGGCGAGCAGTACTTC.

The chain carries TRBV7-9 and TRBJ2-1, with TRBD1 matching 7 bases. Germline V gene data show CDR1 as SEHNR and CDR2 as FQNEAQ (reference sequence). This CDR3 spans 16 amino acids. The ends lost 5 bases at V and 7 bases at J; junction bases unmatched: 14. CDR3 region: CASSPSRTAQGNEQFF. The CDR3 DNA reads TGTGCCAGCAGCCCCTCCAGGACAGCACAGGGGAATGAGCAGTTCTTC.

V usage is TRBV2 and J usage is TRBJ2-7; 12 nucleotides match TRBD2. Germline loops: CDR1 SNHLY, CDR2 FYNNEI. The V gene end was trimmed by 0 bases and the J gene end by 4 bases; junction bases not matched to a gene: 25. The CDR3 totals 23 residues. DNA for the CDR3: TGTGCCAGCAGTGAAGCGTACGTCGGACCCGGGACTAGCGGGCCGATTAGCCTATACGAGCAGTACTTC. Its protein is CASSEAYVGPGTSGPISLYEQYF. The full variable domain, its missing parts supplied by reference TRBV2 and TRBJ2-7, is EPEVTQTPSHQVTQMGQEVILRCVPISNHLYFYWYRQILGQKVEFLVSFYNNEISEKSEIFDDQFSVERPDGSNFTLKIRSTKLEDSAMYFCASSEAYVGPGTSGPISLYEQYFGPGTRLTVT.

This sequence joins TRBV6-1 and TRBJ2-5, with D perhaps matching TRBD2 (5 bases). With 1 base removed from V and 5 bases from J, the gap between germline ends came to 11 bases. The germline V gene has CDR1 MNHNS and CDR2 SASEGT. This CDR3 has 14 amino acids. In DNA form, the CDR3 reads TGTGCCAGCAGTGAAGTTAGAGGGCGGGAGACCCAGTACTTC. This translates into CASSEVRGRETQYF.

CDR3 DNA sequence: TGTGCCAGCAGCCAAGGAGGACTAGCGGGGCGAGAGGAGCAGTTCTTC. It specifies CASSQGGLAGREEQFF. This chain links TRBV3-1 (or the pseudogene TRBV3-2) with TRBJ2-1; 12 positions match TRBD2. This CDR3 is built from 16 residues. Germline loops: CDR1 LGHDT, CDR2 YNNKEL (reference sequence). With 1 base clipped from V and 10 bases from J, the junction kept 8 bases outside the gene matches.

V and J are TRBV6-6 and TRBJ2-7, with TRBD1 matching 8 bases. Germline CDR1 MNHNY, CDR2 SVGAGI (reference sequence). The CDR3 length is 13 residues. V gave up 6 bases and J gave up 4 bases; unmatched junction bases: 5. CDR3 DNA sequence: TGTGCCAGCAGCCAGGGACAGGTGTACGAGCAGTACTTC. It yields the protein CASSQGQVYEQYF.

The rearrangement links TRBV10-3 to TRBJ2-7; 7 bases are shared with TRBD2. The CDR3 has 14 residues. The germline gives CDR1 ENHRY, CDR2 SYGVKD. The junction had 4 bases not matched to a gene; V was cut back by 5 bases and J by 0 bases. DNA of the CDR3: TGTGCCATCAGTCTAGGCGGGAGCTCCTACGAGCAGTACTTC. Amino acids: CAISLGGSSYEQYF.

The V and J genes are TRBV7-9 and TRBJ1-4, with D perhaps matching TRBD1 (6 bases). The germline V gene encodes CDR1 SEHNR and CDR2 FQNEAQ (reference sequence). V shed 2 bases and J shed 8 bases, with 12 bases lying between them. CDR3 length: 14 residues. CDR3 nucleotides: TGTGCCAGCAGCTTACTCAGGGGTGAGGAAAAACTGTTTTTT. Amino acid sequence: CASSLLRGEEKLFF.

The genes are TRBV19 and TRBJ1-1, with 7 bases fitting TRBD1. This CDR3 spans 12 amino acids. Germline V gene lookup returns CDR1 LNHDA and CDR2 SQIVND (reference sequence). V gave up 6 bases and J gave up 7 bases; unmatched junction bases: 5. The CDR3 DNA follows: TGTGCCAGTAGGATGGGGACAGTTGAAGCTTTCTTT. Translating gives CASRMGTVEAFF. The variable domain in full, with the rest retrieved from reference TRBV19 and TRBJ1-1, is DGGITQSPKYLFRKEGQNVTLSCEQNLNHDAMYWYRQDPGQGLRLIYYSQIVNDFQKGDIAEGYSVSREKKESFPLTVTSAQKNPTAFYLCASRMGTVEAFFGQGTRLTVV.

With respect to this clone: The sample contains more than one DNA sequence encoding this CDR3. This sequence joins TRBV27 and TRBJ2-7; D may be TRBD1 (5 bases). The CDR3 length is 13 residues. Germline V gene sequence: CDR1 MNHEY, CDR2 SMNVEV (reference sequence). Trimming shortened V by 3 bases and J by 1 base, and 7 bases separated the two germline ends. CDR3 nucleotide sequence: TGTGCCAGCAGTTTTTCAGGGTCCTACGAGCAGTACTTC. Protein product: CASSFSGSYEQYF.

The J gene is TRBJ2-2, the V gene TRBV11-3; D is uncertain. Per the germline V gene, CDR1 is SGHNT and CDR2 is YENEEA. This CDR3 is built from 12 residues. V dropped 3 bases and J dropped 6 bases, with 5 bases sitting between them. The CDR3 spells CASSLAAGELFF. The CDR3, as DNA: TGTGCCAGCAGCTTGGCTGCCGGGGAGCTGTTTTTT.

This clone was seen a few times. The J gene is TRBJ1-5, the V gene TRBV19; D is unclear. The V gene's germline CDR1 is LNHDA and CDR2 SQIVND (reference sequence). The CDR3 is 15 amino acids. Deletions cut 5 bases from V and 0 bases from J, with 11 bases between. CDR3 coding DNA: TGTGCCAGTAGTGTTTGGGCCGCTAGCAATCAGCCCCAGCATTTT. Protein: CASSVWAASNQPQHF.

The rearrangement joins TRBV5-1 to TRBJ2-1; 9 nucleotides match TRBD2. J gave up 7 bases and V 6 bases, and 14 bases lay outside the gene matches. The CDR3 spans 16 residues. Germline CDR1 reads SGHRS; CDR2 reads YFSETQ. CDR3 sequence: CASTLEVGGRDNEQFF. The CDR3 DNA is TGCGCCAGCACCCTGGAGGTTGGCGGGAGGGATAATGAGCAGTTCTTC.

The rearrangement uses TRBV5-1 and TRBJ2-3; 7 bases are shared with TRBD1. Germline V gene sequence: CDR1 SGHRS, CDR2 YFSETQ. V shed 3 bases, J shed 3 bases, and the junction held 4 bases outside the gene matches. The CDR3 has 14 amino acids. CDR3 residues: CASSSSTGTDTQYF. The CDR3, as DNA: TGCGCCAGCAGCTCCTCGACAGGGACAGATACGCAGTATTTT. Full variable domain (outside the CDR3, taken from reference TRBV5-1 and TRBJ2-3): KAGVTQTPRYLIKTRGQQVTLSCSPISGHRSVSWYQQTPGQGLQFLFEYFSETQRNKGNFPGRFSGRQFSNSRSEMNVSTLELGDSALYLCASSSSTGTDTQYFGPGTRLTVL.

The chain combines TRBV28 with TRBJ1-2; D gene uncertain. Trimming took 5 bases from V and 3 from J, leaving 16 bases between them. The CDR3 runs to 15 residues. The germline CDR1 and CDR2 sequences are MDHEN and SYDVKM. The CDR3 spells CASSAPGGAHYGYTF. Here the CDR3 DNA reads TGTGCCAGCAGTGCCCCAGGTGGCGCCCACTATGGCTACACCTTC.

The V gene is TRBV19, the J gene TRBJ2-7, with D maybe TRBD2 (6 bases). The CDR3 is 13 residues long. Germline CDR1 is LNHDA and CDR2 is SQIVND (reference sequence). The germline V and J ends were trimmed by 5 bases and 4 bases, with 12 bases remaining between them. The CDR3 DNA reads as TGTGCCAGTAGTGCTCGACGGGGGTACGAGCAGTACTTC. Translating it yields CASSARRGYEQYF.

This rearrangement joins TRBV30 to TRBJ1-2; TRBD1 is a possible D gene (5 bases). V was cut by 4 bases and J by 7 bases, with 13 bases left in between. This CDR3 is built from 12 residues. The germline gives CDR1 GTSNPN, CDR2 SVGIG (reference sequence). CDR3 protein: CAWTSGFLGYTF. The CDR3 nucleotides read TGTGCCTGGACCTCAGGGTTTCTTGGCTACACCTTC.

V gene TRBV7-3 combines with J gene TRBJ2-3; D gene ambiguous. V was cut by 0 bases and J by 0 bases, with 7 bases left in between. This CDR3 has 15 amino acids. Per germline, CDR1 SGHTA and CDR2 FQGTGA. CDR3 coding DNA: TGTGCCAGCAGCTTAACTAGCCAAAGCACAGATACGCAGTATTTT. Amino acid sequence: CASSLTSQSTDTQYF. The whole variable domain, remainder taken from reference TRBV7-3 and TRBJ2-3, is GAGVSQTPSNKVTEKGKYVELRCDPISGHTALYWYRQSLGQGPEFLIYFQGTGAADDSGLPNDRFFAVRPEGSVSTLKIQRTERGDSAVYLCASSLTSQSTDTQYFGPGTRLTVL.

The chain has TRBV28 and TRBJ1-1; D is possibly TRBD1 (6 bases). V was cut by 2 bases and J by 4 bases, with 8 bases left in between. This CDR3 comprises 13 residues. The V gene's germline CDR1 is MDHEN and CDR2 SYDVKM. The CDR3 here is CASSLRQVTEAFF. CDR3 in DNA: TGTGCCAGCAGTTTAAGACAGGTCACTGAAGCTTTCTTT.

This chain uses TRBV2 with TRBJ1-5; D gene ambiguous. Germline V gives CDR1 SNHLY, CDR2 FYNNEI. CDR3 size: 17 residues. V was shortened by 8 bases and J by 5 bases, with 25 bases between the two germline ends. The CDR3: CASPKEGRFRSDQPQHF. In DNA form, the CDR3 reads TGTGCCAGCCCTAAAGAGGGAAGGTTTCGGAGCGATCAGCCCCAGCATTTT. Full variable domain (missing parts from reference TRBV2 and TRBJ1-5): EPEVTQTPSHQVTQMGQEVILRCVPISNHLYFYWYRQILGQKVEFLVSFYNNEISEKSEIFDDQFSVERPDGSNFTLKIRSTKLEDSAMYFCASPKEGRFRSDQPQHFGDGTRLSIL.

The chain recombines TRBV27 with TRBJ1-5; no clear D gene. This CDR3 spans 13 amino acids. V lost 5 bases and J lost 7, with 12 bases in between. From germline, CDR1 is MNHEY and CDR2 SMNVEV (reference sequence). The DNA of the CDR3 is TGTGCCAGCAGTGTTACAGTACGGCAGCCCCAGCATTTT. This translates into CASSVTVRQPQHF.

The rearrangement links TRBV28 to TRBJ1-5; 11 nucleotides match TRBD1. The CDR3 totals 17 residues. V lost 5 bases to trimming and J lost 2 bases; unmatched junction nucleotides: 8. The germline gives CDR1 MDHEN, CDR2 SYDVKM. DNA of the CDR3: TGTGCCAGCAGTCCAGCAGGGACAGGGGGTGGCAATCAGCCCCAGCATTTT. This sequence encodes CASSPAGTGGGNQPQHF.